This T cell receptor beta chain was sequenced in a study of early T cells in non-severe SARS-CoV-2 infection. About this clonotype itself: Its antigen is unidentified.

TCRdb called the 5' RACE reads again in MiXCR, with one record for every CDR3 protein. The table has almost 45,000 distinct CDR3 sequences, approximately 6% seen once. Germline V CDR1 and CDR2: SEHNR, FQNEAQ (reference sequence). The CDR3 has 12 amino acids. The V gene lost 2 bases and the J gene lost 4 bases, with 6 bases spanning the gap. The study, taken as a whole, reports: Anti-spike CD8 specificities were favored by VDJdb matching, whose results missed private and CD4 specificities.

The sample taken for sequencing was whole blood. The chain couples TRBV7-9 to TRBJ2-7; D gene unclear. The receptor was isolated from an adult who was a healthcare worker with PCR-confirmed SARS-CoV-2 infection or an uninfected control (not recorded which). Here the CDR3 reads CASSLSQYEQYF. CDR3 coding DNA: TGTGCCAGCAGCTTATCACAATACGAGCAGTACTTC.